This TCR beta chain was captured by sequencing in a study of T cells in Graves' hyperthyroidism and ophthalmopathy. Whole-study context: Before any treatment, at initial diagnosis, peripheral blood was collected. Study results and limitations: Most clonotypes that expanded in the thyroid above 0.001 also showed up in blood.

About this clonotype itself: Antigen specificity is unknown.

Hyperthyroidism had been newly diagnosed in patients aged 18 to 65, and its duration was under 2 months. Reasons for excluding patients were uncontrolled infection, other autoimmune disease, pregnancy or lactation. Per germline, CDR1 PRHDT and CDR2 FYEKMQ (reference sequence). Trimming removed 6 bases at V and 8 bases at J, with 17 bases between. The CDR3 runs 14 residues. The source material, RNA transcripts, was used to amplify TCR beta CDR3 regions. RT-PCR in the first round (using the HTBI primer set) targeted the TCR CDR3. TCRdb used MiXCR to reprocess the multiplex PCR reads, holding one entry per CDR3 protein. This repertoire shows hundreds of thousands of distinct CDR3 sequences, 38% found once; its top ten account for 7% to 10%.

The material sequenced was blood. The clonotype originates from a man between 18 and 29 years old with Graves' hyperthyroidism. The J gene is TRBJ2-4, the V gene TRBV13, with D hard to call. The DNA for the CDR3 is TGTGCCAGCAGTCTCCGGGCCCCAGGAGACATTCAGTACTTC. Protein sequence: CASSLRAPGDIQYF.